The source of this TCR beta chain is a study of blood T cell repertoires in COVID-19. People in the exposed group encountered a COVID-19 case within 2 weeks before entering the study. CDR3 size: 12 residues. Germline V gene sequence: CDR1 MNHEY, CDR2 SVGAGI. Trimming removed 4 bases at V and 3 bases at J, with 6 bases between. Original processing notes: Reference gene primer amplification yielded estimated nucleated cell counts. Using immunoSEQ multiplex PCR, the repertoire was profiled, and TCRdb retains in-frame clones only, with some absent. V and J calls and clone size come straight from that table; D and trimming were deduced from the DNA. The sample lists some 320,000 clones; less than 85% were seen once.

This rearrangement joins TRBV6-5 to TRBJ1-2; D is undetermined. The sample consisted of PBMCs or T cells enriched from blood (not recorded which). This sequence originates from a woman between 25 and 40 years old who had been exposed to COVID-19. CDR3 loop: CASSFQDYGYTF. In nucleotides, the CDR3 is TGTGCCAGCAGTTTCCAGGACTATGGCTACACCTTC.